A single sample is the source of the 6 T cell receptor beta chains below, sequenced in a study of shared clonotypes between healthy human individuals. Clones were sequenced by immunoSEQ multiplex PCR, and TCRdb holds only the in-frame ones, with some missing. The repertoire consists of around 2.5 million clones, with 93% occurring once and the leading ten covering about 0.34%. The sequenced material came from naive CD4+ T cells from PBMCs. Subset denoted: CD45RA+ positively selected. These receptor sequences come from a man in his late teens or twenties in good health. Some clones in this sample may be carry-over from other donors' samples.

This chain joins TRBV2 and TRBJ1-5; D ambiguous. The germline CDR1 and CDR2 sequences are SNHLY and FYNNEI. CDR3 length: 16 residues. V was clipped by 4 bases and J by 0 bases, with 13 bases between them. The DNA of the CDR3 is TGTGCCAGCAGTGTGAGGGATCTTTATAGCAATCAGCCCCAGCATTTT. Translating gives CASSVRDLYSNQPQHF.

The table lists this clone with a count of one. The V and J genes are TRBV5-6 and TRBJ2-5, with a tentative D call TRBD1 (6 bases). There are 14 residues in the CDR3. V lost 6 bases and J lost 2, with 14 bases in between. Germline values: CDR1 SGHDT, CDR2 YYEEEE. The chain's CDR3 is CASNYGQWQETQYF. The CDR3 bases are TGTGCCAGCAACTACGGACAGTGGCAAGAGACCCAGTACTTC.

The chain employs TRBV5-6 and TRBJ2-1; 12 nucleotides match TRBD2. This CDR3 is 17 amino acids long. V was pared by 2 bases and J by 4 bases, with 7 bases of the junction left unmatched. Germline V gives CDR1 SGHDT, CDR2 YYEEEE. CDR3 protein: CASSLLAGGGTYNEQFF. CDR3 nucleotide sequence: TGTGCCAGCAGCTTACTAGCGGGGGGTGGTACATACAATGAGCAGTTCTTC.

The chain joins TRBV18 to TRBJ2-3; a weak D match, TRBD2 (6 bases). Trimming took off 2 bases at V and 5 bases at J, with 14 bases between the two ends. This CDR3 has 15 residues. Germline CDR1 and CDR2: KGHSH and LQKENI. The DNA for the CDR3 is TGTGCCAGCTCACCAGGACTACCCGGGGGAGATACGCAGTATTTT. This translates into CASSPGLPGGDTQYF.

The CDR3 reads CASTGQRNEKLFF. The CDR3 bases are TGTGCCAGCACGGGGCAGCGTAATGAAAAACTGTTTTTT. The chain uses TRBV6-1 and TRBJ1-4; D possibly corresponds to TRBD1 (5 bases). Germline CDR1 and CDR2: MNHNS and SASEGT. The CDR3 has 13 amino acids. V lost 7 bases to trimming and J lost 4 bases, with 10 bases between them.

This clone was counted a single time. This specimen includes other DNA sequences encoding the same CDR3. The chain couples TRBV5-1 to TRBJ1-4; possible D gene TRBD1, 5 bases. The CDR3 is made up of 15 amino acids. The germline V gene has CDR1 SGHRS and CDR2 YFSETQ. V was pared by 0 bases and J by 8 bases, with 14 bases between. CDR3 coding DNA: TGCGCCAGCAGCTTGGCCGGGCAGGGAGGCGAAAAACTGTTTTTT. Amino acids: CASSLAGQGGEKLFF.